This TCR beta chain was profiled in a study of blood T cell repertoires in COVID-19. Enrollees, about 18 to 95 years old, lived in roughly 24 US areas. The CDR3 covers 15 residues. Germline V gene data show CDR1 as LNHNV and CDR2 as YYDKDF (reference sequence). The V gene end was trimmed by 1 base and the J gene end by 4 bases; junction bases not matched to a gene: 5. Some clones are missing from TCRdb's copy, which holds only in-frame ones; the method was immunoSEQ multiplex PCR. In the table there are hundreds of thousands of clones, around nine tenths of which are singletons. The TCR sequence derives from a woman aged 50 to 65 who had recovered from COVID-19. This chain joins TRBV15 and TRBJ2-5; 8 bases are shared with TRBD2. Sample: PBMCs or T cells enriched from blood (not recorded which). The CDR3 coding sequence is TGTGCCACCAGCAGAGTACTAGCGGTCGGAGAGACCCAGTACTTC. This sequence encodes CATSRVLAVGETQYF.